The rows below give T cell receptor beta chains drawn from one sample of a study of blood T cell repertoires in COVID-19. The assay was immunoSEQ multiplex PCR, and TCRdb's table has in-frame clones only and misses some. This table has about 190,000 clones, roughly 81% appearing once. Sequencing was done on a sample of peripheral blood. The receptors originated from a woman older than 75 with acute or convalescent COVID-19. CDR3s include the opening cysteine and the closing phenylalanine or tryptophan. Fields, in order: V gene, clone size, D gene, J gene, CDR3 DNA, CDR3 protein. A D gene is named only where the DNA matches it firmly. Expanded clones are given a class, and other clones once, few, many or no size at all.

>TRBV3-1/TRBV3-2|NA|TRBD1|TRBJ1-1
TGTGCCAGCAGCCACCAATTGGGGACAGTTTACACTGAAGCTTTCTTT
CASSHQLGTVYTEAFF
>TRBV7-2|NA|NA|TRBJ2-7
TGTGCCAGCAGCTTGGGTGCAGGGATACCCTACGAGCAGTACTTC
CASSLGAGIPYEQYF
>TRBV13|NA|TRBD1|TRBJ2-3
TGTGCCAGCAGCTTAACAGGACAGGCCACAGATACGCAGTATTTT
CASSLTGQATDTQYF
>TRBV6-6|NA|NA|TRBJ1-2
TGTGCCAGCAGTTTTGGACAGAACTATGGCTACACCTTC
CASSFGQNYGYTF
>TRBV6-5|few|NA|TRBJ1-4
TGTGCCAGCGGAGGTGAGGATGAAAAACTGTTTTTT
CASGGEDEKLFF
>TRBV7-7|once|TRBD1|TRBJ1-4
TGTGCTAGCAGGCCCCCTCGACAGGGGGGGAAGGAAAAACTGTTTTTT
CASRPPRQGGKEKLFF
>TRBV28|NA|TRBD2|TRBJ2-7
TGTGCCAGCAGACTAGCGGGGGGCTACGAGCAGTACTTC
CASRLAGGYEQYF
>TRBV5-1|once|TRBD1|TRBJ2-1
TGCGCCAGCAGCTTTTTTAGGACAGGGGCCTACAATGAGCAGTTCTTC
CASSFFRTGAYNEQFF
>TRBV6-6|NA|NA|TRBJ2-7
TGTGCGGCCCGCTACTACCACTCCTACGAGCAGTACTTC
CAARYYHSYEQYF
>TRBV6-5|NA|NA|TRBJ2-4
TGTGCCAGCAGTTACCGCGGGACGCCGCGTGGCATTCAGTACTTC
CASSYRGTPRGIQYF
>TRBV27|NA|TRBD2|TRBJ2-3
TGTGCCAGCAGTTTTCTAGCTCGGGAGGTAGATACGCAGTATTTT
CASSFLAREVDTQYF
>TRBV7-2|NA|NA|TRBJ2-3
TGTGCCAGCAGCTTAATGGGCGGGACCACAGATACGCAGTATTTT
CASSLMGGTTDTQYF
>TRBV19|few|NA|TRBJ2-7
TGTGCCAGTAGTATGGCCGTCTCCTACGAGCAGTACTTC
CASSMAVSYEQYF
>TRBV7-9|few|NA|TRBJ1-1
TGTGCCAACCAAGAAGGGGGATACACTGAAGCTTTCTTT
CANQEGGYTEAFF
>TRBV28|NA|TRBD1|TRBJ1-6
TGTGCCTGTTCGGGACAGCACAATTCACCCCTCCACTTT
CACSGQHNSPLHF
>TRBV5-8|NA|TRBD1|TRBJ2-7
TGTGCCAGCAGCTTACAGGGGGCGGCGAATACGCCCTACGAGCAGTACTTC
CASSLQGAANTPYEQYF
>TRBV19|NA|NA|TRBJ1-1
TGTGCCAGTAGTACCGTTGCCCTACCGGCGGGCACTGAAGCTTTCTTT
CASSTVALPAGTEAFF
>TRBV28|NA|TRBD1|TRBJ1-1
TGTGCCAGCAGTTTGGGACAGTACACTGAAGCTTTCTTT
CASSLGQYTEAFF
>TRBV19|NA|TRBD1|TRBJ2-1
TGTGCCAGTAGTATGGGGGACAGCTCCTACAATGAGCAGTTCTTC
CASSMGDSSYNEQFF
>TRBV30|NA|NA|TRBJ1-5
TGTGCCTGGAGCTGGAGTGGTGATCAGCCCCAGCATTTT
CAWSWSGDQPQHF
>TRBV7-2|NA|TRBD2|TRBJ2-7
TGTGCCAGCAGGACGGGACTAGCGGGGGTCTACGAGCAGTACTTC
CASRTGLAGVYEQYF
>TRBV5-1|NA|TRBD1|TRBJ2-5
TGCGCCAGCAGCCGAACCCGGGACAGTCAAGAGACCCAGTACTTC
CASSRTRDSQETQYF
>TRBV7-2|NA|NA|TRBJ2-7
TGTGCCAGCAGCGAGCAGGGGGGAGAGTCCTACGAGCAGTACTTC
CASSEQGGESYEQYF
>TRBV19|NA|NA|TRBJ2-6
TGTGCCAGTACACAGGTCACCTCTGGGGCCAACGTCCTGACTTTC
CASTQVTSGANVLTF
>TRBV18|NA|TRBD2|TRBJ2-7
TGTGCCAGCTCGTCTCTAGCGGGAGACTCCTACGAGCAGTACTTC
CASSSLAGDSYEQYF
>TRBV5-1|NA|TRBD1|TRBJ1-4
TGCGCCAGCAGCTTGGGACGACAGGGGAGTGTAGGGACTAATGAAAAACTGTTTTTT
CASSLGRQGSVGTNEKLFF
>TRBV5-1|NA|TRBD2|TRBJ2-3
TGCGCCAGCAGTTCACTAGGACTAGAGGGTGATACGCAGTATTTT
CASSSLGLEGDTQYF
>TRBV18|NA|NA|TRBJ1-4
TGTGCCAGCTCACGGACCGGTGGGGCGGACGAAAAACTGTTTTTT
CASSRTGGADEKLFF
>TRBV6-6|NA|NA|TRBJ1-2
TGTGCCAGCAGTCAACACCTCAGGGCAAGCTATGGCTACACCTTC
CASSQHLRASYGYTF
>TRBV9|NA|TRBD2|TRBJ2-1
TGTGCCAGCAGCGTAGGGGACTACTACAATGAGCAGTTCTTC
CASSVGDYYNEQFF
>TRBV10-3|NA|NA|TRBJ2-2
TGTGCCATCAAGGAGACTTTCACCGGGGAGCTGTTTTTT
CAIKETFTGELFF
>TRBV5-4|few|NA|TRBJ1-5
TGTGCCAGCAGTCCGGACAGCAGTCAGCCCCAGCATTTT
CASSPDSSQPQHF
>TRBV6-2/TRBV6-3|NA|NA|TRBJ1-4
TGTGCCAGCAGTTCCAGGGGCGAAAAACTGTTTTTT
CASSSRGEKLFF
>TRBV27|NA|TRBD2|TRBJ2-1
TGTGCCAGCAACTTAGCGGGAGGTCTATACAATGAGCAGTTCTTC
CASNLAGGLYNEQFF
>TRBV10-3|NA|NA|TRBJ1-2
TGTGCCATCAGTGAGGTAGGACAGTATGGCTACACCTTC
CAISEVGQYGYTF
>TRBV18|NA|NA|TRBJ1-6
TGTGCCAGCTCACCACGGCAGGGTGGCGATTCACCCCTCCACTTT
CASSPRQGGDSPLHF
>TRBV7-6|NA|TRBD1|TRBJ1-1
TGTGCCAGCAGCTACACCGGGACAGGGCAGGAGGACACTGAAGCTTTCTTT
CASSYTGTGQEDTEAFF
>TRBV29-1|NA|NA|TRBJ1-3
TGCAGCGTTGAGGGCGGGAGCTCTGGAAACACCATATATTTT
CSVEGGSSGNTIYF
>TRBV28|once|TRBD1|TRBJ1-2
TGTGCCAGCAGTTTTCTTGGTACAGGGGGTAGCTATGGCTACACCTTC
CASSFLGTGGSYGYTF
>TRBV4-3|NA|TRBD2|TRBJ2-3
TGCGCCAGCAGCCAAGTCGGTAGCGGGTCTCTAATGAGCACAGATACGCAGTATTTT
CASSQVGSGSLMSTDTQYF
>TRBV18|NA|NA|TRBJ1-2
TGTGCCAGCTCACCAGACAAAAGCTATGGCTACACCTTC
CASSPDKSYGYTF
>TRBV14|NA|NA|TRBJ2-2
TGTGCCAGCAGCCCCAGGTTGGCGAACACCGGGGAGCTGTTTTTT
CASSPRLANTGELFF